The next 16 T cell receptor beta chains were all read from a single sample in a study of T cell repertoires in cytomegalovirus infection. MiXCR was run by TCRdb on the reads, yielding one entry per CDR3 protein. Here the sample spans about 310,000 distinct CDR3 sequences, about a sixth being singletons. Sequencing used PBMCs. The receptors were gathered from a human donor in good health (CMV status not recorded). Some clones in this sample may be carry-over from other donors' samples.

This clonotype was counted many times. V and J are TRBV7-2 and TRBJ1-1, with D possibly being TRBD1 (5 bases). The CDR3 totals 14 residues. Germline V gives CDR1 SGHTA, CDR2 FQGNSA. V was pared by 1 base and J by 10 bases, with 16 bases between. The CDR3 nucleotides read TGTGCCAGCAGCTTAGGGGGGGACCTGGATGGAGCTTTCTTT. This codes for CASSLGGDLDGAFF.

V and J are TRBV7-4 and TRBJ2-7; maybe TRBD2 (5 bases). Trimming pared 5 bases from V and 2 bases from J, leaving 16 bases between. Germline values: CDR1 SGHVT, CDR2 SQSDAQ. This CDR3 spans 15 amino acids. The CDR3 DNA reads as TGTGCCAGCAGCGGAGAGGGTGGCAGCGCCTACGAGCAGTACTTC. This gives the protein CASSGEGGSAYEQYF.

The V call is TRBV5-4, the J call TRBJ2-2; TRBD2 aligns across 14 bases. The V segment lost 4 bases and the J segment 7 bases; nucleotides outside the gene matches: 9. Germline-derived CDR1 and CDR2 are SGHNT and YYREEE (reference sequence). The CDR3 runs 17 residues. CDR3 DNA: TGTGCCAGCAGCCCTGGACTAGCGGGGGGCTTAGGCGGGGAGCTGTTTTTT. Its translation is CASSPGLAGGLGGELFF.

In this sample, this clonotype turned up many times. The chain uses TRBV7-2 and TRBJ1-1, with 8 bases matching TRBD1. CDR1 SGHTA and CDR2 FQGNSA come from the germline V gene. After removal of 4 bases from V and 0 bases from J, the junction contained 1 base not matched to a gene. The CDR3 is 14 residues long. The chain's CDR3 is CASSWTGMNTEAFF. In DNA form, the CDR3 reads TGTGCCAGCAGCTGGACAGGGATGAACACTGAAGCTTTCTTT.

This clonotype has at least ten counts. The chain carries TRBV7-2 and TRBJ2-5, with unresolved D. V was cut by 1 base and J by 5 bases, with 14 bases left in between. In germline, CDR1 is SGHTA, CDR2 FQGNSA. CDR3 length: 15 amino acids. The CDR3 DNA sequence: TGTGCCAGCAGCTTAGGGATGGGTTGGCGGGAGACCCAGTACTTC. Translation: CASSLGMGWRETQYF.

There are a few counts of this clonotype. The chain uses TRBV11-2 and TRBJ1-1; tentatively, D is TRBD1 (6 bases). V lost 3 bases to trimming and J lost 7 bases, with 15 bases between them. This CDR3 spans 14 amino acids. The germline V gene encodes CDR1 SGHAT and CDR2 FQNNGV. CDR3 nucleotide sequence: TGTGCCAGCAGCTTTGGGATGACAGGCGGTGAAGCTTTCTTT. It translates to CASSFGMTGGEAFF.

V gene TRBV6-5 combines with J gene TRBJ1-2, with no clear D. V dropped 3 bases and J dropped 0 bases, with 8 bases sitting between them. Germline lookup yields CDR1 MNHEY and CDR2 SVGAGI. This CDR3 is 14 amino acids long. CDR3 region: CASSYGATNYGYTF. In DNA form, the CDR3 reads TGTGCCAGCAGTTATGGAGCAACTAACTATGGCTACACCTTC.

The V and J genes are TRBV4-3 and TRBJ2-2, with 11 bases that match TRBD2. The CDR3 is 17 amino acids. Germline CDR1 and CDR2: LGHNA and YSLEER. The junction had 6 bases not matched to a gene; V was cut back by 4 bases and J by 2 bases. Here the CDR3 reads CASSPGGLADNTGELFF. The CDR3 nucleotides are TGCGCCAGCAGCCCAGGGGGACTAGCGGATAACACCGGGGAGCTGTTTTTT.

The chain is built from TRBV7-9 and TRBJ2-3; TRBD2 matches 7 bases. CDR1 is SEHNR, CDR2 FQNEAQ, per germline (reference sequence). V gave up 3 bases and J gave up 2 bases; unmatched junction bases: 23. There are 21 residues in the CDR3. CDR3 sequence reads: CASSLGGSRVTSLHVTDTQYF. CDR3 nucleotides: TGTGCCAGCAGCTTGGGGGGATCCCGAGTGACTAGCTTACACGTCACAGATACGCAGTATTTT. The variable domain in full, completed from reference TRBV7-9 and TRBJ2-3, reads DTGVSQNPRHKITKRGQNVTFRCDPISEHNRLYWYRQTLGQGPEFLTYFQNEAQLEKSRLLSDRFSAERPKGSFSTLEIQRTEQGDSAMYLCASSLGGSRVTSLHVTDTQYFGPGTRLTVL.

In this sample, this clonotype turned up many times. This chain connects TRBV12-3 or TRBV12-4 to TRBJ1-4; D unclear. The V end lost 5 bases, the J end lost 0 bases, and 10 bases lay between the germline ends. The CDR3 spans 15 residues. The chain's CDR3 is CASSPAGSTNEKLFF. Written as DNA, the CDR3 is TGTGCCAGCAGTCCCGCGGGGTCAACTAATGAAAAACTGTTTTTT.

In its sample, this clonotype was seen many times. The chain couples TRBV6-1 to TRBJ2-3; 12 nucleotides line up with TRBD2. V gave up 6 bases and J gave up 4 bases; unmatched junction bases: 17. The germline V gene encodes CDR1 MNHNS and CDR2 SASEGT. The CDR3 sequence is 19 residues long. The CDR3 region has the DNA TGTGCCAGCAGCGACCTAGGACTAGCGGGGACTTCGGTGGCAGATACGCAGTATTTT. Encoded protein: CASSDLGLAGTSVADTQYF.

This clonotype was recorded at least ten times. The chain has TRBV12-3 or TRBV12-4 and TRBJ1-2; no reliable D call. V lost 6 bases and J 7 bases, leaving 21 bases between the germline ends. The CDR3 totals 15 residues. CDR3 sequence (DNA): TGTGCCAGCAGCTGGACCCTAGAGGCCCTCGGTGGCTACACCTTC. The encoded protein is CASSWTLEALGGYTF.

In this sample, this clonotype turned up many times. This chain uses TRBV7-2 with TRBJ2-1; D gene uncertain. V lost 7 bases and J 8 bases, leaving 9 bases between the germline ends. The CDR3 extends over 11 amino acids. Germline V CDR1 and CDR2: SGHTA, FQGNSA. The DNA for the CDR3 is TGTGCCAGCACCGAAATCGATGAGCAGTTCTTC. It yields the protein CASTEIDEQFF.

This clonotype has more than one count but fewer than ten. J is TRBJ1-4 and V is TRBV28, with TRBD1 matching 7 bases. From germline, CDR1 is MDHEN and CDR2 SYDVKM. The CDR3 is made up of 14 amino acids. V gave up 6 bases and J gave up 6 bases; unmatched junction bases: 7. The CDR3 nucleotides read TGTGCCAGCAGCCAAGGGGACAGTGATGAAAAACTGTTTTTT. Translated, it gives CASSQGDSDEKLFF.

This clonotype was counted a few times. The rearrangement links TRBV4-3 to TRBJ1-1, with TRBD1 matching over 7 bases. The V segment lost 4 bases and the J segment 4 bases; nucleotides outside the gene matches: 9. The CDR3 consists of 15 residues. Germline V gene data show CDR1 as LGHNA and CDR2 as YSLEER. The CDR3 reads CASSRYEGAGTEAFF. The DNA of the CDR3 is TGCGCCAGCAGCCGTTACGAGGGGGCGGGCACTGAAGCTTTCTTT.

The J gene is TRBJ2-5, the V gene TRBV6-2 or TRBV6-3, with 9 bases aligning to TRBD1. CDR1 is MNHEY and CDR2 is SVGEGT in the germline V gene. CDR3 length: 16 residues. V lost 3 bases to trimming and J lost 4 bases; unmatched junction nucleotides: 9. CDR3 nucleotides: TGTGCCAGCAGTTATTATCCACAGGGGGCTATAGAGACCCAGTACTTC. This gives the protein CASSYYPQGAIETQYF.